This T cell receptor (beta chain) was identified during a study of T cells in Graves' hyperthyroidism and ophthalmopathy. Ten or more counts support this clonotype. TCR beta CDR3 regions were amplified from RNA transcripts. A set of HTBI primers served as the primers for a first-round RT-PCR of the TCR CDR3. Using its own MiXCR run on the multiplex PCR reads, TCRdb lists one record per CDR3 protein. The table lists around 500,000 distinct CDR3 sequences, 16% of them singletons, with 25% to 30% in the top ten. The CDR3 covers 16 residues. The ends were cut back, 5 bases at V and 0 bases at J, with 14 bases in the middle. The V gene's germline CDR1 is MDHEN and CDR2 SYDVKM.

The receptor was derived from a young woman with Graves' ophthalmopathy. This chain uses TRBV28 with TRBJ2-1; D uncertain. Sequencing input: blood. The CDR3, as DNA: TGTGCCAGCAGTCCCTTCTCCCTCTCCTCCTACAATGAGCAGTTCTTC. Protein sequence: CASSPFSLSSYNEQFF.